One sample yielded the 27 T cell receptor beta chains listed below, sequenced in a study of shared clonotypes between healthy human individuals. Generated by immunoSEQ multiplex PCR, the TCRdb table keeps only in-frame clones and is missing some. The sample has a few million clones, 90% to 95% seen once. Sequenced input: naive CD4+ T cells from PBMCs. Described subset: CD45RA+ positively selected. The receptors derive from a man in his late teens or twenties in good health. Some clones in this sample may be carry-over from other donors' samples.

The chain is built from TRBV2 and TRBJ2-2, with 8 nucleotides matching TRBD2. The CDR3 is 15 residues long. Trimming cost V 4 bases and J 8 bases; bases outside gene matches: 9. The V gene's germline CDR1 is SNHLY and CDR2 FYNNEI. For the CDR3, the DNA is TGTGCCAGCAGTGGGGCAGCGGGAGTAGTGGGGGAGCTGTTTTTT. Translating it yields CASSGAAGVVGELFF.

This clone came up a few times. Other DNA sequences of this sample code for an identical CDR3. The rearrangement joins TRBV5-4 to TRBJ2-7; D gene uncertain. This CDR3 region has 12 residues. Germline CDR1 reads SGHNT; CDR2 reads YYREEE (reference sequence). Trimming shortened V by 0 bases and J by 4 bases, and 5 bases separated the two germline ends. CDR3 sequence reads: CASSLGAYEQYF. Here the CDR3 DNA reads TGTGCCAGCAGCTTGGGAGCTTACGAGCAGTACTTC.

This chain joins TRBV6-5 and TRBJ2-1, with TRBD2 matching over 12 bases. The CDR3 consists of 14 residues. Germline V gene data show CDR1 as MNHEY and CDR2 as SVGAGI. CDR3 sequence (DNA): TGTGTCTCACCTTCTAGCGGGAGGGAGGATGAGCAGTTCTTC. Translating gives CVSPSSGREDEQFF.

The chain joins TRBV13 to TRBJ1-2; tentative D call: TRBD1 (5 bases). The CDR3 is made up of 14 amino acids. The germline V gene has CDR1 PRHDT and CDR2 FYEKMQ (reference sequence). Between the trimmed V and J ends, which lost 4 bases and 7 bases, there was a span of 16 bases. The CDR3 spells CASSSRDLRRGYTF. CDR3 in DNA: TGTGCCAGCAGCTCTCGGGACCTACGGCGTGGCTACACCTTC.

On this clone itself: Other DNA sequences within the sample encode an identical CDR3. This chain connects TRBV28 to TRBJ1-1; D call uncertain. Trimming removed 3 bases at V and 2 bases at J, with 7 bases between. CDR1 is MDHEN and CDR2 is SYDVKM in the germline V gene. The CDR3 loop spans 13 amino acids. For the CDR3, the DNA is TGTGCCAGCAGTTTTTCTGGCAACACTGAAGCTTTCTTT. It specifies CASSFSGNTEAFF.

With regard to this clone: Other DNA variants within this sample encode the same CDR3. The chain has TRBV9 and TRBJ2-2; D remains unclear. Trimming removed 0 bases from V and 0 bases from J, with 6 bases in between. This CDR3 contains 15 residues. Germline values: CDR1 SGDLS, CDR2 YYNGEE. This chain's CDR3 is CASSVAAANTGELFF. CDR3 nucleotide sequence: TGTGCCAGCAGCGTAGCTGCAGCGAACACCGGGGAGCTGTTTTTT.

The J gene is TRBJ1-1, the V gene TRBV7-8, with TRBD1 identical over 7 bases. This CDR3 is built from 15 residues. Germline V gives CDR1 SGHVS, CDR2 FQNEAQ. V shed 1 base and J 1 base; nucleotides not matched to a gene: 3. As DNA, the CDR3 is TGTGCCAGCAGCTTAGTGGGGACAGCGAACACTGAAGCTTTCTTT. Translating gives CASSLVGTANTEAFF.

This clone came up once. This chain joins TRBV19 and TRBJ1-4; possibly TRBD1 for D (5 bases). V lost 4 bases, J lost 8 bases, and 17 bases lay in between. The CDR3 extends over 15 amino acids. CDR1 is LNHDA and CDR2 is SQIVND in the germline V gene (reference sequence). The DNA of the CDR3 is TGTGCCAGTAGTACCTTAAAGAGGGGAAGGGAAAAACTGTTTTTT. Amino acids: CASSTLKRGREKLFF.

Only a few counts were recorded for this clone. The chain employs TRBV7-2 and TRBJ2-3, with 9 bases lining up with TRBD1. The CDR3 has 16 residues. The V and J ends lost 0 bases and 1 base, in that order; junction bases with no gene match: 2. Germline V lookup: CDR1 SGHTA, CDR2 FQGNSA. CDR3 in amino acids: CASSLARTGGTDTQYF. Here the CDR3 DNA reads TGTGCCAGCAGCTTAGCCCGGACAGGGGGCACAGATACGCAGTATTTT. The full variable domain, completed using reference TRBV7-2 and TRBJ2-3, is GAGVSQSPSNKVTEKGKDVELRCDPISGHTALYWYRQSLGQGLEFLIYFQGNSAPDKSGLPSDRFSAERTGGSVSTLTIQRTQQEDSAVYLCASSLARTGGTDTQYFGPGTRLTVL.

The chain links TRBV5-6 to TRBJ2-7, with 8 nucleotides matching TRBD1. Germline lookup yields CDR1 SGHDT and CDR2 YYEEEE. There are 12 residues in the CDR3. With V trimmed by 4 bases and J by 6 bases, 3 bases remained unmatched. The CDR3 is CASSPTGAEQYF. Written as DNA, the CDR3 is TGTGCCAGCAGCCCGACAGGGGCCGAGCAGTACTTC.

The CDR3 spells CASSPSPFDSRNTGELFF. CDR3 sequence (DNA): TGTGCCAGCAGCCCCTCCCCTTTCGACAGTAGGAACACCGGGGAGCTGTTTTTT. V usage is TRBV11-2 and J usage is TRBJ2-2, with D tentatively TRBD1 (5 bases). Germline CDR1 is SGHAT and CDR2 is FQNNGV. The V gene lost 5 bases and the J gene lost 1 base, with 20 bases spanning the gap. This CDR3 is built from 18 residues. The variable domain in full, with the rest retrieved from reference TRBV11-2 and TRBJ2-2, is EAGVAQSPRYKIIEKRQSVAFWCNPISGHATLYWYQQILGQGPKLLIQFQNNGVVDDSQLPKDRFSAERLKGVDSTLKIQPAKLEDSAVYLCASSPSPFDSRNTGELFFGEGSRLTVL.

The chain links TRBV30 to TRBJ2-1, with D hard to call. The V end was cut by 2 bases, the J end by 12 bases, with 8 bases between. CDR1 is GTSNPN and CDR2 is SVGIG in the germline V gene (reference sequence). The CDR3 loop spans 10 amino acids. The CDR3 coding sequence is TGTGCCTGGAGTCACACCCGGCAGTTCTTC. This translates into CAWSHTRQFF. Variable domain in full (rest from reference TRBV30 and TRBJ2-1): SQTIHQWPATLVQPVGSPLSLECTVEGTSNPNLYWYRQAAGRGLQLLFYSVGIGQISSEVPQNLSASRPQDRQFILSSKKLLLSDSGFYLCAWSHTRQFFGPGTRLTVL.

The rearrangement links TRBV27 to TRBJ1-1; the match to TRBD1 covers 8 bases. Germline assignment: CDR1 MNHEY and CDR2 SMNVEV (reference sequence). The CDR3 sequence is 13 residues long. J gave up 4 bases and V 7 bases, and 5 bases lay outside the gene matches. The CDR3 nucleotides are TGTGCCAGCACTGGACAGGGAGCCACTGAAGCTTTCTTT. Translation gives CASTGQGATEAFF.

The chain combines TRBV6-5 with TRBJ1-1; maybe TRBD1 (5 bases). Germline CDR1 MNHEY, CDR2 SVGAGI. V was pared by 3 bases and J by 1 base, with 12 bases between. The CDR3 consists of 15 residues. The CDR3 DNA reads as TGTGCCAGCAGTTATACGGGGCCAGGGAACACTGAAGCTTTCTTT. This sequence encodes CASSYTGPGNTEAFF.

The chain links TRBV30 to TRBJ1-1; 7 nucleotides align to TRBD1. The CDR3 consists of 14 residues. Germline V gene sequence: CDR1 GTSNPN, CDR2 SVGIG (reference sequence). The V and J ends lost 1 base and 3 bases, in that order; junction bases with no gene match: 5. CDR3 in amino acids: CAWSATTGDTEAFF. CDR3 DNA: TGTGCCTGGAGTGCGACAACAGGGGACACTGAAGCTTTCTTT.

The chain recombines TRBV6-1 with TRBJ2-3, with 8 bases matching TRBD2. The germline gives CDR1 MNHNS, CDR2 SASEGT. CDR3 length: 15 residues. Trimming cost V 8 bases and J 2 bases; bases outside gene matches: 9. In nucleotides, the CDR3 is TGTGCCAGCTGGCTCCCGCGGGGGGACACAGATACGCAGTATTTT. Protein: CASWLPRGDTDTQYF.

This clone has just one count. The CDR3 DNA reads as TGTGCCGCGAGGGGGACTACAGATACGCAGTATTTT. Its translation is CAARGTTDTQYF. The chain is built from TRBV6-5 and TRBJ2-3; D is tentatively TRBD1 or TRBD2 (6 bases each). Germline CDR1 and CDR2: MNHEY and SVGAGI. The CDR3 covers 12 residues. V lost 11 bases and J lost 3, with 12 bases in between.

The genes are TRBV9 and TRBJ2-3; TRBD2 aligns across 10 bases. Germline-derived CDR1 and CDR2 are SGDLS and YYNGEE. V shed 0 bases, J shed 5 bases, and the junction held 6 bases outside the gene matches. The length of the CDR3 is 16 residues. CDR3 DNA sequence: TGTGCCAGCAGCGTAGTGGCTAGCGGGAGTTTAGATACGCAGTATTTT. Its translation: CASSVVASGSLDTQYF. Based on the CDR3 plus reference TRBV9 and TRBJ2-3, the full variable domain is DSGVTQTPKHLITATGQRVTLRCSPRSGDLSVYWYQQSLDQGLQFLIQYYNGEERAKGNILERFSAQQFPDLHSELNLSSLELGDSALYFCASSVVASGSLDTQYFGPGTRLTVL.

The chain has TRBV27 and TRBJ2-3; 13 nucleotides align to TRBD2. Germline trimming cut 11 bases from V and 6 bases from J; bases unmatched to any gene: 8. This CDR3 has 14 residues. Germline V gene data show CDR1 as MNHEY and CDR2 as SMNVEV (reference sequence). The CDR3 reads CAARTSGSKDTQYF. The DNA for the CDR3 is TGTGCCGCCCGGACTAGCGGGAGCAAGGATACGCAGTATTTT.

The V and J genes are TRBV5-6 and TRBJ1-4; a weak D match, TRBD1 (6 bases). The CDR3 is 14 residues long. CDR1 SGHDT and CDR2 YYEEEE come from the germline V gene. V was shortened by 0 bases and J by 3 bases, with 6 bases between the two germline ends. The CDR3 here is CASSLGTANEKLFF. The DNA of the CDR3 is TGTGCCAGCAGCTTGGGGACAGCTAATGAAAAACTGTTTTTT.

The rearrangement links TRBV10-3 to TRBJ1-3; D unresolved. Looked up from germline, CDR1 is ENHRY and CDR2 is SYGVKD. The CDR3 totals 19 residues. V lost 6 bases, J lost 7 bases, and 31 bases lay in between. The CDR3 DNA reads TGTGCCATCAGCGGTCCCGGTCAGGTTTCGACTCTTGAATTGAACACCATATATTTT. It codes for CAISGPGQVSTLELNTIYF.

The rearrangement joins TRBV7-9 to TRBJ1-4; a possible D gene is TRBD1 (6 bases). Germline CDR1 SEHNR, CDR2 FQNEAQ (reference sequence). This CDR3 has 16 residues. Trimming shortened V by 2 bases and J by 7 bases, and 17 bases separated the two germline ends. CDR3 sequence (DNA): TGTGCCAGCAGCTTACGCCTTTGGGGGGGCATTGAAAAACTGTTTTTT. It yields the protein CASSLRLWGGIEKLFF.

The chain links TRBV13 to TRBJ2-7, with D tentatively TRBD2 (5 bases). Trimming cost V 3 bases and J 2 bases, with 23 bases left between them. The CDR3 loop spans 18 amino acids. The germline CDR1 and CDR2 sequences are PRHDT and FYEKMQ (reference sequence). In DNA form, the CDR3 reads TGTGCCAGCAGCTTCGATATCACATCTGCCGCGAGGGCCTACGAGCAGTACTTC. It is translated as CASSFDITSAARAYEQYF.

The chain combines TRBV5-1 with TRBJ2-1, with D perhaps matching TRBD1 (6 bases). The germline V gene has CDR1 SGHRS and CDR2 YFSETQ. V was pared by 3 bases and J by 0 bases, with 13 bases between. The CDR3 covers 16 residues. CDR3 DNA sequence: TGCGCCAGCAGCTCTCTACAGGGCATCTCCTACAATGAGCAGTTCTTC. This codes for CASSSLQGISYNEQFF.

This clone came up once. Other nucleotide sequences from this sample produce the same CDR3. V usage is TRBV27 and J usage is TRBJ2-7; TRBD1 matches 7 bases. V gave up 3 bases and J gave up 2 bases; unmatched junction bases: 4. The CDR3 totals 14 residues. From germline, CDR1 is MNHEY and CDR2 SMNVEV (reference sequence). As DNA, the CDR3 is TGTGCCAGCAGTTTGCACAGGGGTCCCTACGAGCAGTACTTC. It yields the protein CASSLHRGPYEQYF.

This clone was observed once. The chain has TRBV5-8 and TRBJ2-1, with D possibly being TRBD1 or TRBD2 (5 bases each). Trimming took 4 bases from V and 1 from J, leaving 12 bases between them. The CDR3 totals 15 residues. Germline CDR1 SGHTS, CDR2 YDEGEE. The CDR3 nucleotides read TGTGCCAGCAGCCGGGACGGGGTTTCCTACAATGAGCAGTTCTTC. Amino acid sequence: CASSRDGVSYNEQFF.

The rearrangement uses TRBV28 and TRBJ2-5; a weak D match, TRBD1 (5 bases). The length of the CDR3 is 15 residues. Germline assignment: CDR1 MDHEN and CDR2 SYDVKM. Trimming shortened V by 7 bases and J by 2 bases, and 17 bases separated the two germline ends. In DNA form, the CDR3 reads TGTGCCAGCATTCCCGGTGGGGCAGGACAAGAGACCCAGTACTTC. Its translation is CASIPGGAGQETQYF.